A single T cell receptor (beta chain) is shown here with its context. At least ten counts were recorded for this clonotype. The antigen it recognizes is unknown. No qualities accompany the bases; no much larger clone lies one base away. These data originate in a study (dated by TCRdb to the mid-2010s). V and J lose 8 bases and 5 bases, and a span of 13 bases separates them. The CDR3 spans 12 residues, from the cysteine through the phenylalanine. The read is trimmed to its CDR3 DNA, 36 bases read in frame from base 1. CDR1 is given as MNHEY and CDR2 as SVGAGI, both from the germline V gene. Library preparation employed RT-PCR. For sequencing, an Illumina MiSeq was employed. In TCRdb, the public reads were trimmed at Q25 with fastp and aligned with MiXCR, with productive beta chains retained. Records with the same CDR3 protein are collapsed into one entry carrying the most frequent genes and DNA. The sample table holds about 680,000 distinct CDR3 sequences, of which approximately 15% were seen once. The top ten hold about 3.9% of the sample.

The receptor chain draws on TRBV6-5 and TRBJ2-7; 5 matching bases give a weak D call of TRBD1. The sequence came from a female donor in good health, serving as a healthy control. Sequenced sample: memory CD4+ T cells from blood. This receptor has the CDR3 CASQTARDEQYF. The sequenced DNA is TGTGCCAGCCAGACGGCCAGGGACGAGCAGTACTTC.